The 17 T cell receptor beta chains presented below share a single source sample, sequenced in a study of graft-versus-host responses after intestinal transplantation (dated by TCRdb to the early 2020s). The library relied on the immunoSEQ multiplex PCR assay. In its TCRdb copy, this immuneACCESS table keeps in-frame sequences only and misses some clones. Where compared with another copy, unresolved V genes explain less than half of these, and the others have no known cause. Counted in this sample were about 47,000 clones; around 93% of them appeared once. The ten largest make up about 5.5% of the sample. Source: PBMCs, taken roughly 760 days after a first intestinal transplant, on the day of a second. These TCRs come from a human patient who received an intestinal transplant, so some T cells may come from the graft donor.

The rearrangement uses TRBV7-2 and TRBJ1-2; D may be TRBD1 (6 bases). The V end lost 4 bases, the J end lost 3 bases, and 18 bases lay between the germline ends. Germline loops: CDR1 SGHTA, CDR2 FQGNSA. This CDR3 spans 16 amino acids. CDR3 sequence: CASSSRWTAYDYGYTF. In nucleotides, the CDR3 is TGTGCCAGCAGCTCCCGTTGGACAGCCTATGACTATGGCTACACCTTC.

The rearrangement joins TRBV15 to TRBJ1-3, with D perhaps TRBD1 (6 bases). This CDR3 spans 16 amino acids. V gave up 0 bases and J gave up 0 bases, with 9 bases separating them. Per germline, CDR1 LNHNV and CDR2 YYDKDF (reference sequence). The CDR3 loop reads CATSREIQGSGNTIYF. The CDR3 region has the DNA TGTGCCACCAGCAGAGAAATACAGGGCTCTGGAAACACCATATATTTT.

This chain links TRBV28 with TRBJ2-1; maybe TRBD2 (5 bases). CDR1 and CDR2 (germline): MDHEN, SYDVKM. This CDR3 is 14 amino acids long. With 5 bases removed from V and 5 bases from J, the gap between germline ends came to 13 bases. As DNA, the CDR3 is TGTGCCAGCAGTCGCCCCCCGGGGAACAATGAGCAGTTCTTC. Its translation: CASSRPPGNNEQFF.

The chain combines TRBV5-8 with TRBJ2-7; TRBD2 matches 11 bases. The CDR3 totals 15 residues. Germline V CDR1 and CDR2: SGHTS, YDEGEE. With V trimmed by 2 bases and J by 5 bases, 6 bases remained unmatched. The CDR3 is CASSFLAGGPHEQYF. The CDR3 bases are TGTGCCAGCAGCTTTTTAGCGGGAGGGCCCCACGAGCAGTACTTC.

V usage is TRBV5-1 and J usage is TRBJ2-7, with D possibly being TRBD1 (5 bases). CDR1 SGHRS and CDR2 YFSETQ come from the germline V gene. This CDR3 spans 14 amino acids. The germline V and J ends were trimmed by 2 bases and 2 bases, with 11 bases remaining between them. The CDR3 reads CASSLRGRTYEQYF. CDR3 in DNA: TGCGCCAGCAGCTTAAGGGGAAGGACCTACGAGCAGTACTTC. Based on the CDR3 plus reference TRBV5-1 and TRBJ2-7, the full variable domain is KAGVTQTPRYLIKTRGQQVTLSCSPISGHRSVSWYQQTPGQGLQFLFEYFSETQRNKGNFPGRFSGRQFSNSRSEMNVSTLELGDSALYLCASSLRGRTYEQYFGPGTRLTVT.

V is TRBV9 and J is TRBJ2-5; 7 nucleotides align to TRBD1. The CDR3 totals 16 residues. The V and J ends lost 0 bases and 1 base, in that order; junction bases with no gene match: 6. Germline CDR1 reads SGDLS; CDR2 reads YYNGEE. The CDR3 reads CASSVGGRGSQETQYF. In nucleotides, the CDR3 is TGTGCCAGCAGCGTAGGGGGCAGGGGGTCCCAAGAGACCCAGTACTTC.

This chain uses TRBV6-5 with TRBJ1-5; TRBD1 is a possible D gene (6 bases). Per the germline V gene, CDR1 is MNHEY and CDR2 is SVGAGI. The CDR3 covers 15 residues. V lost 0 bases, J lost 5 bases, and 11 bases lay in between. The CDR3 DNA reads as TGTGCCAGCAGTTACTCGAGGGACACAGATCAGCCCCAGCATTTT. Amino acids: CASSYSRDTDQPQHF.

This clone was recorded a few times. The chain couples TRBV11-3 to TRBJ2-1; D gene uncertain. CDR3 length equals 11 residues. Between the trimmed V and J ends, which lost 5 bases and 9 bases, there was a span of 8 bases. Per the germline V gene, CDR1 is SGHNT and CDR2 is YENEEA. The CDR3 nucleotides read TGTGCCAGCAGCCTCTCTGGTGAGCAGTTCTTC. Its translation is CASSLSGEQFF. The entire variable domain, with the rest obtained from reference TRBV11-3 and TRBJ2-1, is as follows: EAGVVQSPRYKIIEKKQPVAFWCNPISGHNTLYWYLQNLGQGPELLIRYENEEAVDDSQLPKDRFSAERLKGVDSTLKIQPAELGDSAVYLCASSLSGEQFFGPGTRLTVL.

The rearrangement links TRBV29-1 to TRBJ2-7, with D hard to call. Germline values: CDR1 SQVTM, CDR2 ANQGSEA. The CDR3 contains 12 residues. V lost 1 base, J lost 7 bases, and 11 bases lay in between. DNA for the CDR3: TGCAGCGTTGAAGGCCAGGTTGGGGAGCAGTACTTC. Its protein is CSVEGQVGEQYF.

The CDR3 loop reads CASSPNRGTDTQYF. CDR3 nucleotide sequence: TGTGCCAGCAGCCCGAACAGGGGCACAGATACGCAGTATTTT. This sequence joins TRBV11-2 and TRBJ2-3, with TRBD1 as a possible D gene (6 bases). Germline assignment: CDR1 SGHAT and CDR2 FQNNGV. Trimming shortened V by 5 bases and J by 1 base, and 10 bases separated the two germline ends. This CDR3 is built from 14 residues.

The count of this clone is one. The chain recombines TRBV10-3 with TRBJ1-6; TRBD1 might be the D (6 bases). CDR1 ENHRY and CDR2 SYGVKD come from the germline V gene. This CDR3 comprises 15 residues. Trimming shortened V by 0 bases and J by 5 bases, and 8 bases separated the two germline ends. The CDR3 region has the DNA TGTGCCATCAGTGAGTCGAGGACAGATAATTCACCCCTCCACTTT. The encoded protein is CAISESRTDNSPLHF.

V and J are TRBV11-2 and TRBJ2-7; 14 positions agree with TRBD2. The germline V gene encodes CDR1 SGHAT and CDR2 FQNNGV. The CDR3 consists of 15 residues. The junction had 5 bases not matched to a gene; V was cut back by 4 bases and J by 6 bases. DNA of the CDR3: TGTGCCAGCAGCTGGGGACTAGCGGGAGAAGGCGAGCAGTACTTC. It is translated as CASSWGLAGEGEQYF.

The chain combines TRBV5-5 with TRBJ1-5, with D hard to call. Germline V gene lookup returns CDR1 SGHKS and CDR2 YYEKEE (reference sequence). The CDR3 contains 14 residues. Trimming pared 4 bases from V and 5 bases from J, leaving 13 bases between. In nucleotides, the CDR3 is TGTGCCAGCAGCCCGGGAGGTCTGGATCAGCCCCAGCATTTT. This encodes CASSPGGLDQPQHF.

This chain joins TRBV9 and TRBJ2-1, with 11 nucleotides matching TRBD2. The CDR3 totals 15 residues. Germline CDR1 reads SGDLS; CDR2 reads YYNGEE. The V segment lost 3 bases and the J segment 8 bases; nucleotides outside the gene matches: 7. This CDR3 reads CASSGTSGSMYEQFF. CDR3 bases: TGTGCCAGCAGCGGAACTAGCGGGAGTATGTATGAGCAGTTCTTC.

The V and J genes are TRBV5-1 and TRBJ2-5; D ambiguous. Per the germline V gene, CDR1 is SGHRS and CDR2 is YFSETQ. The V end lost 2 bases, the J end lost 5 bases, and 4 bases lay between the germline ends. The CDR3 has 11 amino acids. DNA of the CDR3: TGCGCCAGCAGCTTTGAGGAGACCCAGTACTTC. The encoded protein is CASSFEETQYF.

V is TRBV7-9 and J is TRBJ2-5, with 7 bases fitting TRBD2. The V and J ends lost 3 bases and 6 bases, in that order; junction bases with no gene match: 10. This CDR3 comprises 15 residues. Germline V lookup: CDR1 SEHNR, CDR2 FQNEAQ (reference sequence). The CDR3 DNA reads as TGTGCCAGCAGCTTGACAGAGCTGGGGGGGAAGACCCAGTACTTC. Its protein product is CASSLTELGGKTQYF.

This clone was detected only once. CDR3 nucleotides: TGTGCCAGCAGCTCCAAAGCGGCCGGGGAGCTGTTTTTT. The encoded protein is CASSSKAAGELFF. The rearrangement uses TRBV4-2 and TRBJ2-2; TRBD2 is a possible D gene (5 bases). The CDR3 totals 13 residues. V was cut by 5 bases and J by 6 bases, with 10 bases left in between. Germline V gives CDR1 LGHNA, CDR2 YNFKEQ.